The rows below give T cell receptor beta chains drawn from one sample of a study of T-cell reconstitution after alpha-beta-depleted transplantation in children. TCRdb itself ran the PCR reads through MiXCR, one entry per CDR3 protein. The sample lists 250,000 to 400,000 distinct CDR3 sequences, roughly 25% occurring once. Sequencing used PBMCs, mostly from graft donor cells, obtained 180 days after TCRalphabeta/CD19-depleted stem cell transplant. The origin of the receptors is a male patient younger than 18 who had a stem cell transplant for acute lymphoblastic leukemia, so the T cells may come from the graft donor. Each CDR3 is given with its conserved first and last residue. D genes are given only for firm matches. Not all rows give a size; the values are once, few, many and, for expanded clones, a class.

abundance: few; d_gene: TRBD2; j_gene: TRBJ2-7; v_gene: TRBV20-1; CDR3nt: TGCAGTGCTAGAGACCCCCTAGCGGGGAGCTACGAGCAGTACTTC; CDR3aa: CSARDPLAGSYEQYF
abundance: NA; d_gene: NA; j_gene: TRBJ2-7; v_gene: TRBV20-1; CDR3nt: TGCAGTGCCCGAAGGAGCCTCCCACGGAATGAGCAGTACTTC; CDR3aa: CSARRSLPRNEQYF
abundance: few; d_gene: TRBD1; j_gene: TRBJ2-7; v_gene: TRBV5-1; CDR3nt: TGCGCCAGCAGCTTGGGGGACAGGGGGCCCCTCGAGCAGTACTTC; CDR3aa: CASSLGDRGPLEQYF
abundance: once; d_gene: NA; j_gene: TRBJ2-1; v_gene: TRBV20-1; CDR3nt: TGCAGTGCTCGAAGGGGAGGTGGGACTGATGAGCAGTTCTTC; CDR3aa: CSARRGGGTDEQFF
abundance: few; d_gene: TRBD2; j_gene: TRBJ2-1; v_gene: TRBV9; CDR3nt: TGTGCCAGCAGCGTCTACCTGACTAGCGGGAGAGGGGGTGAGCAGTTCTTC; CDR3aa: CASSVYLTSGRGGEQFF
abundance: once; d_gene: NA; j_gene: TRBJ2-1; v_gene: TRBV4-1; CDR3nt: TGCGCCAGCAGCCAAGATCGCGGCAGGGCCGGGGGCAATGAGCAGTTCTTC; CDR3aa: CASSQDRGRAGGNEQFF
abundance: NA; d_gene: NA; j_gene: TRBJ1-1; v_gene: TRBV25-1; CDR3nt: TGTGCCAGCAGTGCCCTCCCCAGGGGCCGGAAGGAAGCTTTCTTT; CDR3aa: CASSALPRGRKEAFF
abundance: few; d_gene: NA; j_gene: TRBJ2-2; v_gene: TRBV4-2; CDR3nt: TGTGCCAGCAGCCCTGGCCCCGGGGAGCTGTTTTTT; CDR3aa: CASSPGPGELFF
abundance: NA; d_gene: TRBD2; j_gene: TRBJ2-3; v_gene: TRBV11-2; CDR3nt: TGTGCCAGCAGCTTCACGACTAGCGGGGCCACAGATACGCAGTATTTT; CDR3aa: CASSFTTSGATDTQYF
abundance: few; d_gene: NA; j_gene: TRBJ1-1; v_gene: TRBV29-1; CDR3nt: TGCAGCGCAAAAGGAATGAACACTGAAGCTTTCTTT; CDR3aa: CSAKGMNTEAFF
abundance: NA; d_gene: TRBD2; j_gene: TRBJ2-5; v_gene: TRBV2; CDR3nt: TGTGCCAGCCCTGGGCGACTAGCGGGAGAAGGAGAGACCCAGTACTTC; CDR3aa: CASPGRLAGEGETQYF
abundance: NA; d_gene: NA; j_gene: TRBJ1-3; v_gene: TRBV10-3; CDR3nt: TGTGCCATCAGTGACCCCAGGAGGCCTGGAAACACCATATATTTT; CDR3aa: CAISDPRRPGNTIYF
abundance: NA; d_gene: NA; j_gene: TRBJ1-2; v_gene: TRBV5-1; CDR3nt: TGCGCCAGCAGCTCAGTAGACTATGGCTACACCTTC; CDR3aa: CASSSVDYGYTF
abundance: NA; d_gene: NA; j_gene: TRBJ2-7; v_gene: TRBV25-1; CDR3nt: TGTGCCAGCAGTGACGCCTCCTACGAGCAGTACTTC; CDR3aa: CASSDASYEQYF
abundance: NA; d_gene: TRBD2; j_gene: TRBJ2-7; v_gene: TRBV10-2; CDR3nt: TGCGCCAGCAGTGAGTCGGGGAGGGGCGCCTACGAGCAGTACTTC; CDR3aa: CASSESGRGAYEQYF
abundance: NA; d_gene: NA; j_gene: TRBJ2-3; v_gene: TRBV29-1; CDR3nt: TGCAGCGTTGGCCTTCCCCCACGCCCAGATACGCAGTATTTT; CDR3aa: CSVGLPPRPDTQYF
abundance: few; d_gene: NA; j_gene: TRBJ1-1; v_gene: TRBV28; CDR3nt: TGTGCCAGCAGCCTAGAGGCCAATAGGTGGGACACTGAAGCTTTCTTT; CDR3aa: CASSLEANRWDTEAFF
abundance: few; d_gene: NA; j_gene: TRBJ2-7; v_gene: TRBV29-1; CDR3nt: TGCAGCGTTCCCTCCGGCTCCTACGAGCAGTACTTC; CDR3aa: CSVPSGSYEQYF
abundance: many; d_gene: NA; j_gene: TRBJ2-7; v_gene: TRBV10-1; CDR3nt: TGCGCCAGCAGTAGGGACTCCTCGGGGGAGCAGTACTTC; CDR3aa: CASSRDSSGEQYF
abundance: few; d_gene: TRBD2; j_gene: TRBJ2-5; v_gene: TRBV4-2; CDR3nt: TGTGCCAGCAGCCAAGACCAGAAAGCGGGAGGGAAGGGAGAGACCCAGTACTTC; CDR3aa: CASSQDQKAGGKGETQYF
abundance: once; d_gene: TRBD2; j_gene: TRBJ2-1; v_gene: TRBV6-1; CDR3nt: TGTGCCAGCAGCCCGAGGAGCGGGACGAACTACAATGAGCAGTTCTTC; CDR3aa: CASSPRSGTNYNEQFF
abundance: NA; d_gene: NA; j_gene: TRBJ1-5; v_gene: TRBV5-5; CDR3nt: TGTGCCAGCAGGGGACGGCTAAATCAGCCCCAGCATTTT; CDR3aa: CASRGRLNQPQHF
abundance: NA; d_gene: NA; j_gene: TRBJ2-3; v_gene: TRBV12-5; CDR3nt: TGTGCTAGTGCCACGTTCAGCACAGATACGCAGTATTTT; CDR3aa: CASATFSTDTQYF
abundance: once; d_gene: NA; j_gene: TRBJ2-3; v_gene: TRBV20-1; CDR3nt: TGCAGTGCTACCAGCGCGACAACCACGCGAACGCAGTATTTT; CDR3aa: CSATSATTTRTQYF
abundance: few; d_gene: NA; j_gene: TRBJ1-1; v_gene: TRBV29-1; CDR3nt: TGCAGCCCCTTCGGTTTTGGTCGGAACACTGAAGCTTTCTTT; CDR3aa: CSPFGFGRNTEAFF
abundance: NA; d_gene: TRBD1; j_gene: TRBJ2-1; v_gene: TRBV24-1; CDR3nt: TGTGCCACCGGGGGACAGGGGATCAATGAGCAGTTCTTC; CDR3aa: CATGGQGINEQFF
abundance: few; d_gene: NA; j_gene: TRBJ2-2; v_gene: TRBV7-3; CDR3nt: TGTGCCAGCAGCTTATTGTCAGGCGCGAACACCGGGGAGCTGTTTTTT; CDR3aa: CASSLLSGANTGELFF
abundance: NA; d_gene: NA; j_gene: TRBJ1-2; v_gene: TRBV20-1; CDR3nt: TGCAGTGCTGGCTGGGCAGCCTCGAACTATGGCTACACCTTC; CDR3aa: CSAGWAASNYGYTF